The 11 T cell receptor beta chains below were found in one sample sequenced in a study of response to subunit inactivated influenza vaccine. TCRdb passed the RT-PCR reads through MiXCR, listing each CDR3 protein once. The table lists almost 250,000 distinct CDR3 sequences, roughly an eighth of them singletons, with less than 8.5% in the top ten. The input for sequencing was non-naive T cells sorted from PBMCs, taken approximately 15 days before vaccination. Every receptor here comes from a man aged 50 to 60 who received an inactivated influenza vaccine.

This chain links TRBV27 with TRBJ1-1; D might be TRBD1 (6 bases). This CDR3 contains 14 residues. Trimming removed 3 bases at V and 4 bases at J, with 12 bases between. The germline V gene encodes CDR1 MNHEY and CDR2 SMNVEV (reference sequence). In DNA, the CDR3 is TGTGCCAGCAGTTTGCGGGGGCTGGGCACTGAAGCTTTCTTT. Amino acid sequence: CASSLRGLGTEAFF.

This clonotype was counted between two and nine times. For the CDR3, the DNA is TGTGCCACCACCGCGGGGGGCGAGGGGCCGTTCTTC. Translated, it gives CATTAGGEGPFF. This chain joins TRBV24-1 and TRBJ2-1; 8 bases align to TRBD2. Germline V gene data show CDR1 as KGHDR and CDR2 as SFDVKD. V trimming: 8 bases; J trimming: 15 bases; junction bases outside the gene matches: 11. This CDR3 contains 12 residues.

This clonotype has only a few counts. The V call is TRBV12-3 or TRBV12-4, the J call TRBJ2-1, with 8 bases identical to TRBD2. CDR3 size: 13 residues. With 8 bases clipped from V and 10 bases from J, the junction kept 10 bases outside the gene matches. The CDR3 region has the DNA TGTGCCAGCCGTGGAGCGGGAGTAGGGGAGCAGTTCTTC. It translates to CASRGAGVGEQFF.

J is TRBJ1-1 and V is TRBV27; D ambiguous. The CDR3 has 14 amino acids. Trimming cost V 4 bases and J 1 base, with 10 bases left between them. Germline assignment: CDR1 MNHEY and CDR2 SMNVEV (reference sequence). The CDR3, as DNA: TGTGCCAGCAGTTCCCTCTTGGGGAACACTGAAGCTTTCTTT. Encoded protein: CASSSLLGNTEAFF.

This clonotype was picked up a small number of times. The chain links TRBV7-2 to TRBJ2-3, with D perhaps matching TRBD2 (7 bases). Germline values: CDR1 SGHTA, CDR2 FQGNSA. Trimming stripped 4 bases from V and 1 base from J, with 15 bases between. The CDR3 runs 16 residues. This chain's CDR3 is CASSSGGGMGTDTQYF. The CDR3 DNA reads TGTGCCAGCAGCTCGGGGGGCGGGATGGGCACAGATACGCAGTATTTT. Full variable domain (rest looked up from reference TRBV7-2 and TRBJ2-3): GAGVSQSPSNKVTEKGKDVELRCDPISGHTALYWYRQSLGQGLEFLIYFQGNSAPDKSGLPSDRFSAERTGGSVSTLTIQRTQQEDSAVYLCASSSGGGMGTDTQYFGPGTRLTVL.

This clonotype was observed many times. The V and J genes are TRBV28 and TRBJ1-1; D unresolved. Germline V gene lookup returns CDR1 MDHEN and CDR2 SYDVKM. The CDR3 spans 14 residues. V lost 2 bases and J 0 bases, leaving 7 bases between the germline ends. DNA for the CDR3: TGTGCCAGCAGTTTAATGGAACTGAACACTGAAGCTTTCTTT. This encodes CASSLMELNTEAFF.

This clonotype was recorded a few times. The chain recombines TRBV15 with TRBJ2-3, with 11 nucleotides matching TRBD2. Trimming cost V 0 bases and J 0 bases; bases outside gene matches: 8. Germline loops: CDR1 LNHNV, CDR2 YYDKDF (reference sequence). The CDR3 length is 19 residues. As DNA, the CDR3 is TGTGCCACCAGCAGAGAGGGGACTAGCGGCCTAATTAGCACAGATACGCAGTATTTT. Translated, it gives CATSREGTSGLISTDTQYF.

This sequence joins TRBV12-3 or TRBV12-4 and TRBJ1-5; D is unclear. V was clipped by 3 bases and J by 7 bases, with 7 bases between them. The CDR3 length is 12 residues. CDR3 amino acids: CASSLSLQPQHF. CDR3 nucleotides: TGTGCCAGCAGTTTGAGCCTGCAGCCCCAGCATTTT.

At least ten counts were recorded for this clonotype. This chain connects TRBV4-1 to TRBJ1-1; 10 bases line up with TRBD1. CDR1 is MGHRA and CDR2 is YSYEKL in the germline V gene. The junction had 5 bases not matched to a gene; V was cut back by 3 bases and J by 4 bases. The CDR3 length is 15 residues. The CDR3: CASSHPGQGSTEAFF. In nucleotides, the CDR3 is TGCGCCAGCAGCCACCCGGGACAGGGGAGCACTGAAGCTTTCTTT.

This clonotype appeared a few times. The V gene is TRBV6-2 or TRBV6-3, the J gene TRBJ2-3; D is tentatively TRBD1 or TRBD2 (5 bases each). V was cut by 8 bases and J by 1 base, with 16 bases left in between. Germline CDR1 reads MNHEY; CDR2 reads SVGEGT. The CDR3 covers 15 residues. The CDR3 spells CASAPHGAGTDTQYF. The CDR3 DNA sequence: TGTGCCAGCGCCCCGCACGGGGCGGGCACAGATACGCAGTATTTT.

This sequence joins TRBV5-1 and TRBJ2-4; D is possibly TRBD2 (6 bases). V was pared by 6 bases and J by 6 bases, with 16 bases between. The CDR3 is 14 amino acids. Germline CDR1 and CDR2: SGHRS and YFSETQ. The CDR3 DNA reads TGCGCCAGCAAGGTCAGTGTCGGGGGAAACATTCAGTACTTC. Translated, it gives CASKVSVGGNIQYF.